The 32 T cell receptor beta chains given below trace back to one sample, sequenced in a study of human T cells and chemical hapten exposure. Documented time point: healthy volunteer bleed at 6 weeks. Unseparated into fractions, whole blood served as the source from which total RNA was extracted. From the RACE reads, TCRdb called clonotypes with MiXCR, one entry per CDR3 protein. The sample has 65,000 or so distinct CDR3 sequences, around 6.1% seen once. Sequenced: whole blood. The receptors come from a female donor in good health. Some clones in this sample may be carry-over from other donors' samples.

This clonotype was observed a few times. The chain uses TRBV6-2 or TRBV6-3 and TRBJ2-3, with D hard to call. Germline V gene lookup returns CDR1 MNHEY and CDR2 SVGEGT. V was clipped by 6 bases and J by 5 bases, with 12 bases between them. The CDR3 is 13 amino acids. As DNA, the CDR3 is TGTGCCAGCAGGACACCCACTCGAGATACGCAGTATTTT. The encoded protein is CASRTPTRDTQYF.

This clonotype was detected only a few times. The chain has TRBV5-5 and TRBJ2-7; D possibly corresponds to TRBD1 (6 bases). Trimming shortened V by 1 base and J by 7 bases, and 12 bases separated the two germline ends. The CDR3 sequence is 13 residues long. Germline V CDR1 and CDR2: SGHKS, YYEKEE (reference sequence). The CDR3 DNA reads as TGTGCCAGCAGCTTGAGACAGGTCCAGGAGCAGTACTTC. The encoded protein is CASSLRQVQEQYF.

This clonotype occurred many times. The chain links TRBV9 to TRBJ2-3; 8 positions agree with TRBD2. This CDR3 is built from 16 residues. The germline V gene encodes CDR1 SGDLS and CDR2 YYNGEE. J lost 6 bases, V lost 4 bases, and 13 bases had no gene match. The CDR3 DNA follows: TGTGCCAGCAGCCAGGGGCTAGCGGGTGGAATCGATACGCAGTATTTT. Encoded protein: CASSQGLAGGIDTQYF.

This clonotype appeared many times. The V gene is TRBV6-6, the J gene TRBJ1-3; D is unclear. The CDR3 is made up of 12 amino acids. The V end lost 10 bases, the J end lost 4 bases, and 11 bases lay between the germline ends. The V gene's germline CDR1 is MNHNY and CDR2 SVGAGI (reference sequence). CDR3 sequence: CAIHGEGNTIYF. The CDR3 DNA sequence: TGTGCCATCCATGGGGAGGGAAACACCATATATTTT.

This clonotype was detected many times. The chain employs TRBV28 and TRBJ2-2; tentatively, D is TRBD1 (6 bases). Germline CDR1 is MDHEN and CDR2 is SYDVKM. V gave up 5 bases and J gave up 0 bases, with 7 bases separating them. CDR3 length: 14 residues. CDR3 nucleotides: TGTGCCAGCAGTACAGGGTCGAACACCGGGGAGCTGTTTTTT. This gives the protein CASSTGSNTGELFF.

As to this clonotype: A much more abundant neighbour one base away suggests this may be a read error. This sequence joins TRBV3-1 and TRBJ2-1; D is unresolved. Between the trimmed V and J ends, which lost 3 bases and 9 bases, there was a span of 15 bases. Germline CDR1 reads LGHDT; CDR2 reads YNNKEL (reference sequence). The CDR3 loop spans 14 amino acids. The CDR3 region is CASSHILSDGEQFF. CDR3 sequence (DNA): TGTGCCAGCAGCCATATTTTGTCGGACGGTGAGCAGTTCTTC.

This clonotype was seen many times. The V call is TRBV7-9, the J call TRBJ2-3; the D is unclear. Germline V gives CDR1 SEHNR, CDR2 FQNEAQ (reference sequence). The CDR3 is made up of 11 amino acids. Trimming took off 3 bases at V and 6 bases at J, with 4 bases between the two ends. As DNA, the CDR3 is TGTGCCAGCAGCTTCCCCGATACGCAGTATTTT. This translates into CASSFPDTQYF.

The chain has TRBV18 and TRBJ2-1, with D perhaps TRBD1 (5 bases). With 3 bases removed from V and 8 bases from J, the gap between germline ends came to 17 bases. The germline V gene has CDR1 KGHSH and CDR2 LQKENI. The CDR3 runs 15 residues. The CDR3 DNA follows: TGTGCCAGCTCACCTACTCTCCAGGGTTGGGATGAGCAGTTCTTC. It is translated as CASSPTLQGWDEQFF.

This clonotype has at least ten counts. The chain couples TRBV6-1 to TRBJ1-3; D gene ambiguous. V dropped 3 bases and J dropped 5 bases, with 8 bases sitting between them. Germline V lookup: CDR1 MNHNS, CDR2 SASEGT. The length of the CDR3 is 13 residues. CDR3 loop: CASSDVPRNTIYF. CDR3 in DNA: TGTGCCAGCAGTGACGTACCCCGAAACACCATATATTTT.

This clonotype was observed at least ten times. The chain links TRBV6-5 to TRBJ1-5; 8 positions match TRBD1. The CDR3 runs 16 residues. Trimming cost V 5 bases and J 2 bases; bases outside gene matches: 8. Germline CDR1 is MNHEY and CDR2 is SVGAGI. The CDR3 region is CASSPGGASGNQPQHF. The CDR3 nucleotides are TGTGCCAGCAGTCCAGGGGGCGCGAGTGGCAATCAGCCCCAGCATTTT.

A few counts support this clonotype. The V and J genes are TRBV3-1 and TRBJ1-1; possible D gene TRBD1, 6 bases. The germline V gene encodes CDR1 LGHDT and CDR2 YNNKEL (reference sequence). The length of the CDR3 is 14 residues. The V and J ends lost 0 bases and 6 bases respectively, with 11 bases between them. The CDR3, as DNA: TGTGCCAGCAGCCAAGATCGGGCAGGGGCTGAAGCTTTCTTT. Its protein product is CASSQDRAGAEAFF.

At least ten counts were recorded for this clonotype. The chain carries TRBV2 and TRBJ1-2; D remains unclear. CDR3 length equals 13 residues. Trimming left V 7 bases short and J 0 bases short, with 9 bases between. Germline V gene data show CDR1 as SNHLY and CDR2 as FYNNEI. CDR3 nucleotides: TGTGCCAGCAAAATACAAGCTAACTATGGCTACACCTTC. It yields the protein CASKIQANYGYTF. The entire variable domain, with the rest obtained from reference TRBV2 and TRBJ1-2, is as follows: EPEVTQTPSHQVTQMGQEVILRCVPISNHLYFYWYRQILGQKVEFLVSFYNNEISEKSEIFDDQFSVERPDGSNFTLKIRSTKLEDSAMYFCASKIQANYGYTFGSGTRLTVV.

This clonotype was observed at least ten times. This chain joins TRBV12-3 or TRBV12-4 and TRBJ1-2; D might be TRBD1 (5 bases). This CDR3 is built from 14 residues. Trimming cost V 2 bases and J 1 base, with 8 bases left between them. CDR3 DNA: TGTGCCAGCAGTTTAACGGGACTTAACTATGGCTACACCTTC. The encoded protein is CASSLTGLNYGYTF.

This clonotype was seen a few times. CDR3 bases: TGTGCCAGCAGTGACTCAGAGAGGGGGCGCCGAGAGACCCAGTACTTC. Translation: CASSDSERGRRETQYF. The V call is TRBV6-4, the J call TRBJ2-5, with 7 positions matching TRBD1. The length of the CDR3 is 16 residues. From germline, CDR1 is MRHNA and CDR2 SNTAGT. J lost 4 bases, V lost 0 bases, and 8 bases had no gene match.

This clonotype was observed many times. The chain couples TRBV28 to TRBJ2-3; D gene unclear. This CDR3 has 12 residues. Germline V CDR1 and CDR2: MDHEN, SYDVKM. The V gene lost 6 bases and the J gene lost 3 bases, with 7 bases spanning the gap. The chain's CDR3 is CASSLSTDTQYF. Written as DNA, the CDR3 is TGTGCCAGCAGCTTAAGTACAGATACGCAGTATTTT.

This clonotype was counted between two and nine times. The J gene is TRBJ1-1, the V gene TRBV29-1; D not certain. V shed 6 bases and J shed 0 bases, with 14 bases lying between them. The CDR3 totals 14 residues. Germline values: CDR1 SQVTM, CDR2 ANQGSEA. Written as DNA, the CDR3 is TGCAGCGTCGCTAAAGTGGGTATGAACACTGAAGCTTTCTTT. Its translation is CSVAKVGMNTEAFF.

This clonotype was seen many times. This rearrangement joins TRBV20-1 to TRBJ2-7; D ambiguous. The CDR3 spans 13 residues. The germline V and J ends were trimmed by 3 bases and 4 bases, with 13 bases remaining between them. Germline V gene sequence: CDR1 DFQATT, CDR2 SNEGSKA (reference sequence). The CDR3 is CSASSPTTYEQYF. The DNA of the CDR3 is TGCAGTGCTAGTTCCCCTACTACTTACGAGCAGTACTTC.

This clonotype has only one observation. The V gene is TRBV4-1, the J gene TRBJ2-7; 10 nucleotides agree with TRBD2. This CDR3 comprises 17 residues. V was pared by 2 bases and J by 7 bases, with 14 bases of the junction left unmatched. CDR1 and CDR2 from the germline V gene are MGHRA and YSYEKL. The CDR3 bases are TGCGCCAGCAGCCAATATATGGGTGGGCTAGCGGGAGTTGAGCAGTACTTC. It codes for CASSQYMGGLAGVEQYF.

At least ten counts were recorded for this clonotype. This chain connects TRBV10-3 to TRBJ1-2; 9 bases match TRBD1. Germline loops: CDR1 ENHRY, CDR2 SYGVKD. This CDR3 comprises 14 residues. V lost 9 bases, J lost 2 bases, and 7 bases stayed unmatched. The chain's CDR3 is CAISQGAGNYGYTF. The CDR3 region has the DNA TGTGCCATTTCACAGGGGGCGGGAAACTATGGCTACACCTTC.

This clonotype was seen ten or more times. The chain couples TRBV10-1 to TRBJ2-2; a weak D match, TRBD1 (5 bases). This CDR3 comprises 15 residues. CDR1 is WNHNN, CDR2 SYGVQD, per germline (reference sequence). Trimming removed 10 bases at V and 3 bases at J, with 18 bases between. CDR3 in amino acids: CATRVERAHTGELFF. CDR3 bases: TGCGCCACCAGGGTGGAGCGCGCCCACACCGGGGAGCTGTTTTTT.

The table lists this clonotype with many counts. The chain uses TRBV29-1 and TRBJ1-5, with D perhaps matching TRBD1 (5 bases). Trimming took off 1 base at V and 5 bases at J, with 12 bases between the two ends. CDR1 and CDR2 (germline): SQVTM, ANQGSEA. This CDR3 is 14 amino acids long. The CDR3 DNA reads as TGCAGCGTTGAAGTGGCAGGGAAAGATCAGCCCCAGCATTTT. Translating gives CSVEVAGKDQPQHF.

This clonotype was found a few times. This chain's CDR3 is CASSQDRGYQPQHF. The CDR3 coding sequence is TGTGCCAGCAGCCAAGACAGGGGTTATCAGCCCCAGCATTTT. The chain employs TRBV16 and TRBJ1-5, with 8 nucleotides matching TRBD1. V shed 2 bases and J 5 bases; nucleotides not matched to a gene: 2. Germline loops: CDR1 KGHSY, CDR2 FQNENV. This CDR3 contains 14 residues.

CDR3 region: CASSPGTWDEAFF. The CDR3 nucleotides read TGTGCCAGCAGTCCAGGGACATGGGATGAAGCTTTCTTT. This rearrangement joins TRBV12-3 or TRBV12-4 to TRBJ1-1; TRBD1 is a possible D gene (6 bases). V was clipped by 5 bases and J by 7 bases, with 14 bases between them. This CDR3 region has 13 residues.

The chain uses TRBV12-3 or TRBV12-4 and TRBJ1-1, with a weak D call TRBD1 (6 bases). The V end lost 6 bases, the J end lost 5 bases, and 22 bases lay between the germline ends. The CDR3 totals 16 residues. CDR3 region: CASREGGADGSTEAFF. The CDR3 DNA is TGTGCCAGCAGAGAGGGGGGGGCGGATGGTTCTACTGAAGCTTTCTTT.

This clonotype appeared many times. This chain joins TRBV30 and TRBJ1-6, with TRBD1 as a possible D gene (5 bases). This CDR3 has 13 amino acids. The germline gives CDR1 GTSNPN, CDR2 SVGIG (reference sequence). Trimming took off 2 bases at V and 4 bases at J, with 6 bases between the two ends. CDR3 bases: TGTGCCTGGAGTTCAGGGTATAATTCACCCCTCCACTTT. Translated: CAWSSGYNSPLHF.

The V and J genes are TRBV12-5 and TRBJ2-5; perhaps TRBD1 as D (6 bases). Trimming stripped 1 base from V and 2 bases from J, with 14 bases between. The CDR3 covers 16 residues. The germline V gene encodes CDR1 LGHNT and CDR2 FRNRAP. Written as DNA, the CDR3 is TGTGCTAGTGGTTTGGCCGGTTCAGGGGCTCAAGAGACCCAGTACTTC. Encoded protein: CASGLAGSGAQETQYF.

At least ten counts were recorded for this clonotype. The chain joins TRBV7-2 to TRBJ2-1; D is unclear. Germline V CDR1 and CDR2: SGHTA, FQGNSA. Trimming cost V 1 base and J 4 bases, with 8 bases left between them. CDR3 length equals 14 residues. CDR3: CASSLEAPYNEQFF. The CDR3 coding sequence is TGTGCCAGCAGCTTAGAAGCGCCGTACAATGAGCAGTTCTTC.

The rearrangement links TRBV28 to TRBJ2-3, with 7 bases aligning to TRBD1. Germline trimming cut 6 bases from V and 6 bases from J; bases unmatched to any gene: 18. The CDR3 sequence is 17 residues long. Germline CDR1 is MDHEN and CDR2 is SYDVKM. The CDR3 loop is CASSPIGTAREWDTQYF. The CDR3 DNA is TGTGCCAGCAGCCCCATCGGGACAGCCCGGGAATGGGATACGCAGTATTTT.

At least ten counts were recorded for this clonotype. The rearrangement joins TRBV6-6 to TRBJ2-1; possible D gene TRBD2, 5 bases. The V gene lost 2 bases and the J gene lost 8 bases, with 10 bases spanning the gap. CDR3 size: 13 residues. Per the germline V gene, CDR1 is MNHNY and CDR2 is SVGAGI (reference sequence). The CDR3 DNA reads TGTGCCAGCAGTTACAGGGTGGAGGATGAGCAGTTCTTC. Translated, it gives CASSYRVEDEQFF.

This clonotype was detected ten times or more. V and J are TRBV29-1 and TRBJ1-5, with a weak D call TRBD1 (5 bases). V was shortened by 5 bases and J by 2 bases, with 10 bases between the two germline ends. Germline CDR1 reads SQVTM; CDR2 reads ANQGSEA. CDR3 length: 13 residues. The CDR3: CSVQGPGNQPQHF. The CDR3 bases are TGCAGCGTTCAGGGTCCGGGCAATCAGCCCCAGCATTTT.

This clonotype was found many times. V usage is TRBV9 and J usage is TRBJ1-1; TRBD1 is a possible D gene (6 bases). Germline CDR1 and CDR2: SGDLS and YYNGEE. The CDR3 consists of 15 residues. Trimming removed 8 bases from V and 6 bases from J, with 23 bases in between. The DNA of the CDR3 is TGTGCCAGTACAAGTGGGACGGACAGTGGGTCTGAAGCTTTCTTT. The encoded protein is CASTSGTDSGSEAFF.

The CDR3 DNA follows: TGTGCCAGCTCATCAGGGGCAGGCGAAAAACTGTTTTTT. Encoded protein: CASSSGAGEKLFF. The chain couples TRBV2 to TRBJ1-4, with D tentatively TRBD1 (6 bases). Trimming took off 8 bases at V and 8 bases at J, with 15 bases between the two ends. This CDR3 comprises 13 residues. CDR1 SNHLY and CDR2 FYNNEI come from the germline V gene.